This T cell receptor beta chain was identified during a study of CD8+CD57+ T cells in acquired aplastic anemia. Study context: Mean DNA quantity obtained from sorted CD4+ and CD8+ cells was 3.2 ug.

TCR beta VDJ and CDR3 were profiled, and genomic DNA was the template. From the reads, TCRdb called clonotypes with MiXCR, one entry per CDR3 protein. The sample consists of a few hundred thousand distinct CDR3 sequences, approximately 51% of them appearing once. Trimming removed 2 bases from V and 8 bases from J; junction bases left unmatched: 4. In germline, CDR1 is MGHRA, CDR2 YSYEKL. CDR3 length: 13 residues. This clonotype was detected ten times or more. Individuals selected for sequencing had exhibited CD8+CD57+ cell expansion on flow cytometry. The sequenced sample was sorted CD4+, CD8+, or CD8+CD57+ T cells (not recorded which) from PBMCs. This rearrangement joins TRBV4-1 to TRBJ1-2, with 8 bases identical to TRBD1. This clonotype originated in a human donor with aplastic anemia. The CDR3, as DNA: TGCGCCAGCAGCCAACAGGGGGCCCTAGGCTACACCTTC. It is translated as CASSQQGALGYTF.